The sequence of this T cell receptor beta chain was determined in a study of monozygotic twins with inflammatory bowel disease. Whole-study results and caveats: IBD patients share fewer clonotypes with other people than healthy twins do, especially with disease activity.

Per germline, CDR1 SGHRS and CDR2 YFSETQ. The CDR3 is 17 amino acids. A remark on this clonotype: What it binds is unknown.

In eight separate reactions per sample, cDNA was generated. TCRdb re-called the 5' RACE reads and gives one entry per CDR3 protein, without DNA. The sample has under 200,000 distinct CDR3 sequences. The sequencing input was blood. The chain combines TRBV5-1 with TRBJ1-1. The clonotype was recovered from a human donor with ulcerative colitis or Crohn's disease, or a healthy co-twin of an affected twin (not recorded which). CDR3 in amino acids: CASSLTPTGFMNTEAFF.